This paragraph covers one T cell receptor (beta chain) sequence. A read error may account for a junction end that differs from germline. This CDR3 comprises 14 residues. CDR1 and CDR2 from the germline V gene are SSHAT and FNYEAQ (reference sequence). The sample comes from a study of cytotoxic CD8 clonotypes in ibrutinib-treated CLL. The assay was immunoSEQ multiplex PCR, and TCRdb's table has in-frame clones only and misses some. Of 150,000 to 200,000 clones listed, more than 75% are singletons. This TCR was recovered from a human donor with chronic lymphocytic leukemia. This chain uses TRBV7-7 with TRBJ2-5, with 9 bases aligning to TRBD1. Sequencing used PBMCs, obtained after 12 months of ibrutinib treatment. CDR3 loop: CASSLNRGLETQYF. The CDR3 region has the DNA TGTGCTAGCAGCTTGAACAGGGGGCTGGAGACCCAGTACTTC.